This T cell receptor beta chain was obtained from a study of cytomegalovirus exposure and HLA in healthy donors. Across the whole study: The 120 validation repertoires, a later analysis reported, used the same platform as the 550 to 700 repertoires from the first cohort. Study outcomes and limitations: In vitro experiments confirmed that three CMV-associated chains were specific for CMV antigens. Diagnosis of cytomegalovirus status made by the classifier reportedly showed high specificity and sensitivity.

The V gene's germline CDR1 is LNHDA and CDR2 SQIVND (reference sequence). The ends were cut back, 6 bases at V and 6 bases at J, with 15 bases in the middle. This CDR3 is 14 amino acids long. The assay was immunoSEQ multiplex PCR, and TCRdb's table has in-frame clones only and misses some. In the table there are 250,000 to 400,000 clones, roughly 87% of which are singletons. The donors were members of the 120-subject validation cohort (separate from the approximately 730-subject first cohort). A word on this clone: What it binds is not known.

Sequencing was carried out using PBMCs. The chain uses TRBV19 and TRBJ1-5; the D gene is possibly TRBD1 (5 bases). The sequence was obtained from a woman aged 30 to 39 in good health and CMV-seropositive. CDR3 sequence (DNA): TGTGCCAGTAGGTGGCAGGGTAAGAGTCAGCCCCAGCATTTT. This gives the protein CASRWQGKSQPQHF.